This paragraph reports one T cell receptor beta chain. The data belong to a study of blood T cell repertoires in COVID-19. In the study overall: Sites across the United States, Italy and Spain contributed samples from acute and convalescent COVID-19. The cDNA or gDNA used as material had been derived from T cells, B-cell-depleted T cells, or PBMCs.

Per the original data handling: Estimation of nucleated cell counts was performed using reference gene primer amplification. Data came from immunoSEQ multiplex PCR; TCRdb stores just in-frame clones and leaves some out. The V and J calls and the clone size are those of that table, but D and trimming were determined from the DNA. The sample holds about 480,000 clones, 75% to 90% seen once. The CDR3 loop spans 14 amino acids. Trimming took 1 base from V and 0 from J, leaving 6 bases between them. Germline CDR1 is MGHRA and CDR2 is YSYEKL. The sequencing sample was made of peripheral blood. The sequence was obtained from a woman in her 30s with acute or convalescent COVID-19. The chain carries TRBV4-1 and TRBJ1-1, with D hard to call. The CDR3, as DNA: TGCGCCAGCAGCCAAGGGGAGCTGAACACTGAAGCTTTCTTT. Amino acids: CASSQGELNTEAFF.